The T cell receptor beta chain described here comes from a study of blood T cell repertoires in COVID-19. Germline CDR1 GTSNPN, CDR2 SVGIG (reference sequence). With 0 bases removed from V and 1 base from J, the gap between germline ends came to 19 bases. The CDR3 consists of 18 residues. TCRdb's table, derived via immunoSEQ multiplex PCR, lists solely in-frame clones and lacks some. Here the sample spans approximately 280,000 clones, roughly 90% being singletons. The genes are TRBV30 and TRBJ2-1, with D maybe TRBD2 (6 bases). This clonotype was sampled from a woman aged 25 to 39 with COVID-19, enrolled during active disease. The specimen was peripheral blood. As DNA, the CDR3 is TGTGCCTGGAGTGTAAGGTGGGAGGTCACTCGTTCCTACAATGAGCAGTTCTTC. Translating gives CAWSVRWEVTRSYNEQFF.